Listed below are T cell receptor beta chains from one sample, sequenced in a study of shared clonotypes between healthy human individuals. TCRdb keeps only in-frame clones here, not all; method: immunoSEQ multiplex PCR. The profile covers about 1 million clones, with about 75% appearing a single time and approximately 1.5% taken by the ten largest. Sample: memory CD4+ T cells sorted from blood. The receptors originated from a man aged 18 to 29 in good health. Each CDR3 is given with its conserved first and last residue. The order of the fields is V gene, D gene, clone size, J gene, CDR3 DNA, CDR3 protein. A D gene is named only where the DNA matches it firmly. Size is omitted from some rows. Given values are once, few, many or a class for expanded clones.

V gene: TRBV7-2; D gene: TRBD1; clone size: .; J gene: TRBJ2-7; CDR3 DNA: TGTGCCAGCAGCTTGGGGCAGGGGGCGCTTCCCTACGAGCAGTACTTC; CDR3 protein: CASSLGQGALPYEQYF
V gene: TRBV5-1; D gene: .; clone size: .; J gene: TRBJ2-7; CDR3 DNA: TGCGCCAGCAGCTTGGGTGGCAAACCTGGCGAGCAGTACTTC; CDR3 protein: CASSLGGKPGEQYF
V gene: TRBV4-1; D gene: TRBD1; clone size: .; J gene: TRBJ2-7; CDR3 DNA: TGCGCCAGCAGCCATGGGGACGGGACAGGAGGGGTCTACGAGCAGTACTTC; CDR3 protein: CASSHGDGTGGVYEQYF
V gene: TRBV5-4; D gene: .; clone size: once; J gene: TRBJ2-5; CDR3 DNA: TGTGCCAGCAGACCAAAGTACCAAGAGACCCAGTACTTC; CDR3 protein: CASRPKYQETQYF
V gene: TRBV11-3; D gene: .; clone size: .; J gene: TRBJ2-1; CDR3 DNA: TGTGCCAGCAGCTTAGATGAGGCGGGTAGCTCCTACAATGAGCAGTTCTTC; CDR3 protein: CASSLDEAGSSYNEQFF
V gene: TRBV29-1; D gene: .; clone size: .; J gene: TRBJ1-1; CDR3 DNA: TGCAGCGCCACCCGGACACAGGGAACTGAAGCTTTCTTT; CDR3 protein: CSATRTQGTEAFF
V gene: TRBV11-2; D gene: TRBD2; clone size: .; J gene: TRBJ2-3; CDR3 DNA: TGTGCCAGCAGCTTCGGGGGGGGGACAGATACGCAGTATTTT; CDR3 protein: CASSFGGGTDTQYF
V gene: TRBV7-2; D gene: .; clone size: .; J gene: TRBJ1-5; CDR3 DNA: TGTGCCAGCACCAAGGACGGAAATCAGCCCCAGCATTTT; CDR3 protein: CASTKDGNQPQHF
V gene: TRBV6-5; D gene: .; clone size: .; J gene: TRBJ2-5; CDR3 DNA: TGTGCCAGCAACGGGTGGGGGCAAGAGACCCAGTACTTC; CDR3 protein: CASNGWGQETQYF
V gene: TRBV19; D gene: .; clone size: .; J gene: TRBJ2-2; CDR3 DNA: TGTGCCAGTAGGAAGCTGAACCCCGAGGTCGCCGGGGAGCTGTTTTTT; CDR3 protein: CASRKLNPEVAGELFF
V gene: TRBV7-2; D gene: TRBD2; clone size: .; J gene: TRBJ2-1; CDR3 DNA: TGTGCCAGCAGCTTGGGACTAGCGGGGAGACGGTTCTTC; CDR3 protein: CASSLGLAGRRFF
V gene: TRBV5-1; D gene: TRBD1; clone size: .; J gene: TRBJ1-2; CDR3 DNA: TGCGCCAGCAGCTTGAAAGGACAGGGGAGGCTAGGCTACACCTTC; CDR3 protein: CASSLKGQGRLGYTF
V gene: TRBV7-3; D gene: TRBD2; clone size: .; J gene: TRBJ2-2; CDR3 DNA: TGTGCCAGCAGCTTATACGGGACTAGCGAGAGGACCGGGGAGCTGTTTTTT; CDR3 protein: CASSLYGTSERTGELFF
V gene: TRBV29-1; D gene: .; clone size: .; J gene: TRBJ1-1; CDR3 DNA: TGCAGCGTTAAGCAGGGGATGTTGAACACTGAAGCTTTCTTT; CDR3 protein: CSVKQGMLNTEAFF
V gene: TRBV18; D gene: .; clone size: .; J gene: TRBJ2-1; CDR3 DNA: TGTGCCAGCTCACCAGGGAGCTCCTACAATGAGCAGTTCTTC; CDR3 protein: CASSPGSSYNEQFF
V gene: TRBV7-8; D gene: .; clone size: .; J gene: TRBJ2-7; CDR3 DNA: TGTGCCAGCAGCTTAGCGCCGGTCACCTCCTACGAGCAGTACTTC; CDR3 protein: CASSLAPVTSYEQYF
V gene: TRBV18; D gene: .; clone size: once; J gene: TRBJ2-7; CDR3 DNA: TGTGCCAGCTCACCCCCGAGCAGGGGCCCCTACGAGCAGTACTTC; CDR3 protein: CASSPPSRGPYEQYF
V gene: TRBV9; D gene: TRBD1; clone size: .; J gene: TRBJ1-2; CDR3 DNA: TGTGCCAGCAGCCGACAGGGCGACTATGGCTACACCTTC; CDR3 protein: CASSRQGDYGYTF
V gene: TRBV7-2; D gene: .; clone size: .; J gene: TRBJ2-2; CDR3 DNA: TGTGCCAGCAGCTTAGGCCCACATGGGGTCGGCACCGGGGAGCTGTTTTTT; CDR3 protein: CASSLGPHGVGTGELFF
V gene: TRBV5-1; D gene: TRBD2; clone size: .; J gene: TRBJ2-7; CDR3 DNA: TGCGCCAGCAAGGAGTACGGGGGGGCCTCCTACGAGCAGTACTTC; CDR3 protein: CASKEYGGASYEQYF
V gene: TRBV2; D gene: .; clone size: .; J gene: TRBJ1-5; CDR3 DNA: TGTGCCAGCAGTGAGAGCACCACCAATCAGCCCCAGCATTTT; CDR3 protein: CASSESTTNQPQHF
V gene: TRBV6-1; D gene: .; clone size: .; J gene: TRBJ2-4; CDR3 DNA: TGTGCCAGCAGCTATTCGCCGGGACCCGAAAACATTCAGTACTTC; CDR3 protein: CASSYSPGPENIQYF
V gene: TRBV11-2; D gene: TRBD2; clone size: .; J gene: TRBJ2-3; CDR3 DNA: TGTGCCAGCAGCTCCGGGACTAGCGGGAGGGCCTTAGATACGCAGTATTTT; CDR3 protein: CASSSGTSGRALDTQYF
V gene: TRBV27; D gene: .; clone size: .; J gene: TRBJ2-7; CDR3 DNA: TGTGCCAGCAGTTTTTTGGGGACGACCTCCTACGAGCAGTACTTC; CDR3 protein: CASSFLGTTSYEQYF
V gene: TRBV10-1; D gene: .; clone size: .; J gene: TRBJ2-1; CDR3 DNA: TGCGCCAGCAGTGATGCTGCCCGTGAGCAGTTCTTC; CDR3 protein: CASSDAAREQFF
V gene: TRBV10-2; D gene: TRBD1; clone size: .; J gene: TRBJ2-7; CDR3 DNA: TGCGCCAGCAGAGACGACAGGGCCTACGAGCAGTACTTC; CDR3 protein: CASRDDRAYEQYF
V gene: TRBV5-1; D gene: TRBD1; clone size: .; J gene: TRBJ1-5; CDR3 DNA: TGCGCCAGCAGCTTGGGCTTGGGAGGGGGCGGCAATCAGCCCCAGCATTTT; CDR3 protein: CASSLGLGGGGNQPQHF
V gene: TRBV19; D gene: TRBD1; clone size: .; J gene: TRBJ2-4; CDR3 DNA: TGTGCCAGTAGTATTGGGACAGAAACCAAAAACATTCAGTACTTC; CDR3 protein: CASSIGTETKNIQYF
V gene: TRBV27; D gene: TRBD1; clone size: .; J gene: TRBJ1-2; CDR3 DNA: TGTGCCAGCAGTACAGGGGGCGGAGGGGGCTACACCTTC; CDR3 protein: CASSTGGGGGYTF
V gene: TRBV30; D gene: .; clone size: .; J gene: TRBJ1-1; CDR3 DNA: TGTGCCTGGACTCTGGGGAGGAACACTGAAGCTTTCTTT; CDR3 protein: CAWTLGRNTEAFF
V gene: TRBV6-5; D gene: TRBD1; clone size: .; J gene: TRBJ1-1; CDR3 DNA: TGTGCCAGCAGTTGGGGACAGCGGAACACTGAAGCTTTCTTT; CDR3 protein: CASSWGQRNTEAFF
V gene: TRBV10-3; D gene: .; clone size: .; J gene: TRBJ2-3; CDR3 DNA: TGTGCCACCGAGGACAGTTATACGCAGTATTTT; CDR3 protein: CATEDSYTQYF
V gene: TRBV11-3; D gene: .; clone size: .; J gene: TRBJ1-1; CDR3 DNA: TGTGCCAGCAGCCTAAGGAACACTGAAGCTTTCTTT; CDR3 protein: CASSLRNTEAFF
V gene: TRBV6-1; D gene: .; clone size: .; J gene: TRBJ1-1; CDR3 DNA: TGTGCCAGCAGTGAAGATCCTAGGGAGGCAAGGGGCACTGAAGCTTTCTTT; CDR3 protein: CASSEDPREARGTEAFF
V gene: TRBV30; D gene: .; clone size: few; J gene: TRBJ2-1; CDR3 DNA: TGTGCCTGGAGTAGGAATGAGCAGTTCTTC; CDR3 protein: CAWSRNEQFF
V gene: TRBV18; D gene: .; clone size: .; J gene: TRBJ1-4; CDR3 DNA: TGTGCCAGCTCACCAGCTTGGGGGACTAATGAAAAACTGTTTTTT; CDR3 protein: CASSPAWGTNEKLFF
V gene: TRBV10-1; D gene: .; clone size: .; J gene: TRBJ1-4; CDR3 DNA: TGCGCCAGCAGTAAGGGGGAGGGCGAAAAACTGTTTTTT; CDR3 protein: CASSKGEGEKLFF
V gene: TRBV5-6; D gene: .; clone size: few; J gene: TRBJ1-2; CDR3 DNA: TGTGCCAGCAGCCCCGGGGGGGGCTATGGCTACACCTTC; CDR3 protein: CASSPGGGYGYTF
V gene: TRBV11-2; D gene: .; clone size: .; J gene: TRBJ2-3; CDR3 DNA: TGTGCCAGCAGCTTACGGAGGACGACAGATACGCAGTATTTT; CDR3 protein: CASSLRRTTDTQYF
V gene: TRBV10-3; D gene: .; clone size: .; J gene: TRBJ2-1; CDR3 DNA: TGTGCCATCAGCGGGGGGCGGAACAATGAGCAGTTCTTC; CDR3 protein: CAISGGRNNEQFF
V gene: TRBV2; D gene: .; clone size: .; J gene: TRBJ2-2; CDR3 DNA: TGTGCCAGCAATAAAGGGGACACCGGGGAGCTGTTTTTT; CDR3 protein: CASNKGDTGELFF
V gene: TRBV6-5; D gene: .; clone size: many; J gene: TRBJ1-6; CDR3 DNA: TGTGCCAGCAGTTACGACTTTGTCAGGGTCGATTCACCCCTCCACTTT; CDR3 protein: CASSYDFVRVDSPLHF
V gene: TRBV28; D gene: .; clone size: .; J gene: TRBJ1-6; CDR3 DNA: TGTGCCAGCCACGGACCTCTTACACCCCTCCACTTT; CDR3 protein: CASHGPLTPLHF
V gene: TRBV19; D gene: .; clone size: .; J gene: TRBJ2-2; CDR3 DNA: TGTGCCAGTAGGGACAGGAACACCGGGGAGCTGTTTTTT; CDR3 protein: CASRDRNTGELFF
V gene: TRBV19; D gene: .; clone size: .; J gene: TRBJ2-7; CDR3 DNA: TGTGCCAGTAGTGCTCAGGGATACTCCTACGAGCAGTACTTC; CDR3 protein: CASSAQGYSYEQYF
V gene: TRBV14; D gene: TRBD2; clone size: .; J gene: TRBJ2-1; CDR3 DNA: TGTGCCAGCAGCCAAATAGCGGGAGGGCCTTACAATGAGCAGTTCTTC; CDR3 protein: CASSQIAGGPYNEQFF
V gene: TRBV5-4; D gene: TRBD1; clone size: few; J gene: TRBJ2-5; CDR3 DNA: TGTGCCAGCAGCACCGGGACAGGGGTGCAAGAGACCCAGTACTTC; CDR3 protein: CASSTGTGVQETQYF
V gene: TRBV5-6; D gene: TRBD1; clone size: .; J gene: TRBJ1-1; CDR3 DNA: TGTGCCAGCAGCCTCGACAGGGACACTGAAGCTTTCTTT; CDR3 protein: CASSLDRDTEAFF
V gene: TRBV7-2; D gene: .; clone size: few; J gene: TRBJ1-3; CDR3 DNA: TGTGCCAGCAGCTTGGGGACGCTAGGAAACACCATATATTTT; CDR3 protein: CASSLGTLGNTIYF
V gene: TRBV11-3; D gene: .; clone size: few; J gene: TRBJ2-7; CDR3 DNA: TGTGCCAGCAGCTTAGGTCAGGGTACGGGCGAGCAGTACTTC; CDR3 protein: CASSLGQGTGEQYF
V gene: TRBV4-1; D gene: .; clone size: .; J gene: TRBJ1-5; CDR3 DNA: TGCGCCAGCAGCCAAGGTAGGGATCAGCCCCAGCATTTT; CDR3 protein: CASSQGRDQPQHF
V gene: TRBV4-1; D gene: TRBD2; clone size: .; J gene: TRBJ2-2; CDR3 DNA: TGCGCCAGCAGCCAAGATTCTAGCGGGAGCCCGGCCGGGGAGCTGTTTTTT; CDR3 protein: CASSQDSSGSPAGELFF
V gene: TRBV5-4; D gene: .; clone size: .; J gene: TRBJ1-3; CDR3 DNA: TGTGCCAGCAGCGTCTCCCAAGGCTACCTTGGAAACACCATATATTTT; CDR3 protein: CASSVSQGYLGNTIYF